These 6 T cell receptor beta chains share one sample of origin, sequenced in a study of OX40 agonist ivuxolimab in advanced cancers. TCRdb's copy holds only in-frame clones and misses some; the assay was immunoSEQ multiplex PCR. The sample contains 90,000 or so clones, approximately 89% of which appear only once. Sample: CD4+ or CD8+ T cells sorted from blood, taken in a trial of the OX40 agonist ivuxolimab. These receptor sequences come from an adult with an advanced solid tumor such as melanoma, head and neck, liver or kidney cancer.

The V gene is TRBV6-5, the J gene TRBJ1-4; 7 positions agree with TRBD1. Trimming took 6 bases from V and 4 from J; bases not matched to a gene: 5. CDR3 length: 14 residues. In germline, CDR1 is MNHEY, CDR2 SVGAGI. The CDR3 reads CASSRDSLNEKLFF. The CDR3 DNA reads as TGTGCCAGCAGCAGGGACAGCCTTAATGAAAAACTGTTTTTT.

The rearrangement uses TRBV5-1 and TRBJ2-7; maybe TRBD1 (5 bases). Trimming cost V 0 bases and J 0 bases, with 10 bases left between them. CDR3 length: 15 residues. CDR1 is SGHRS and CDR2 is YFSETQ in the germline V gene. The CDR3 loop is CASSLDGQGSYEQYF. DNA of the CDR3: TGCGCCAGCAGCTTGGACGGGCAGGGCTCCTACGAGCAGTACTTC.

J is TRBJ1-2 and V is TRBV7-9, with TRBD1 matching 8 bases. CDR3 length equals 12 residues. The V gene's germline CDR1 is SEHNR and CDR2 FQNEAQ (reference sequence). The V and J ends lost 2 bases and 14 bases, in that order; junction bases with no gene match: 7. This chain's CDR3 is CASSLPEDRETF. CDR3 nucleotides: TGTGCCAGCAGCTTACCGGAGGACAGGGAAACCTTC.

The CDR3 DNA is TGTGCCAGCAGTCGCGACTTCAAGAGGTCCCATACGCAGTATTTT. As protein: CASSRDFKRSHTQYF. This chain joins TRBV11-1 and TRBJ2-3; the D is unclear. Germline CDR1 reads SGHAT; CDR2 reads FQDESV (reference sequence). Deletions cut 6 bases from V and 7 bases from J, with 20 bases between. The CDR3 contains 15 residues.

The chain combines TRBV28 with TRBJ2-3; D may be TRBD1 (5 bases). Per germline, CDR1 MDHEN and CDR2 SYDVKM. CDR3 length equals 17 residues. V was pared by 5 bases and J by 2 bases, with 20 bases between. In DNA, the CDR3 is TGTGCCAGCAGTCCAGGGTTCTCTATCGTTTCCACAGATACGCAGTATTTT. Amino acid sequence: CASSPGFSIVSTDTQYF.

The CDR3 spells CASSRQGAIDNSPLHF. The CDR3 DNA is TGCGCCAGCAGCCGACAGGGGGCTATAGATAATTCACCCCTCCACTTT. The rearrangement joins TRBV5-1 to TRBJ1-6, with 10 nucleotides matching TRBD1. Germline V gene sequence: CDR1 SGHRS, CDR2 YFSETQ. This CDR3 is built from 16 residues. V gave up 4 bases and J gave up 5 bases; unmatched junction bases: 6.